This T cell receptor beta chain was observed in a study of graft-versus-host responses after intestinal transplantation. Study information: Transplants given to recipients were multivisceral, liver-intestinal, or isolated intestinal. Study observations and caveats: Early after transplant, HvG declines were associated with peak levels of circulating GvH clones.

Only a few counts were recorded for this clone. Its antigen is undetermined. This table comes from immunoSEQ multiplex PCR, and its TCRdb copy is limited to in-frame clones, with some not included. The table has 71,000 or so clones, about 92% seen once; the top ten hold approximately 1.3%. The input for sequencing was unstimulated CD8+ T cells sorted from spleen or lymph node cells, taken before intestinal transplant. This clonotype was sampled from a human donor who received an intestinal transplant.

CDR3 loop: CASSVVQGPNQPQHF. The CDR3 nucleotides read TGTGCCAGCAGTGTGGTTCAGGGCCCCAATCAGCCCCAGCATTTT. The V call is TRBV2, the J call TRBJ1-5, with D possibly TRBD1 on 5 matching bases. V lost 4 bases, J lost 3 bases, and 13 bases lay in between. The CDR3 is made up of 15 amino acids. CDR1 SNHLY and CDR2 FYNNEI come from the germline V gene.